These T cell receptor beta chains were read from a single sample in a study of blood T cell repertoires in COVID-19. Sequenced by immunoSEQ multiplex PCR; TCRdb stores in-frame clones only, minus some. Among nearly 70,000 clones, roughly 85% were seen once, and the ten largest hold around 9.7%. Sequencing was performed on peripheral blood. The receptors were gathered from a woman of 80 years or more with acute or convalescent COVID-19. Each CDR3 is given with its conserved first and last residue. D genes are given only for firm matches. Expanded clones are given a class, and other clones once, few, many or no size at all.

clone_size j_call d_call v_call cdr3_nt cdr3_aa
. TRBJ2-2 TRBD1 TRBV6-5 TGTGCCAGCAAGCAGGGGGTGAACACCGGGGAGCTGTTTTTT CASKQGVNTGELFF
. TRBJ1-2 . TRBV5-4 TGTGCCAGCAGCTTGGCAGCGGGGTGGGACGGCTACACCTTC CASSLAAGWDGYTF
. TRBJ2-3 TRBD2 TRBV5-1 TGCGCCAGCAGCCCCTGGGCGGGGGGGCCCCCAGATACGCAGTATTTT CASSPWAGGPPDTQYF
once TRBJ1-5 . TRBV19 TGTGCCAGTAGTATTTCCCCTGGCAGGGCTAACCAGCCCCAGCATTTT CASSISPGRANQPQHF
few TRBJ2-7 TRBD1 TRBV5-6 TGTGCCAGCAGCTTGGCCGGGACAGACCTCTCCTACGAGCAGTACTTC CASSLAGTDLSYEQYF
. TRBJ2-3 . TRBV7-6 TGTGCCAGCAGCCGGGTTAGCCCCACAGATACGCAGTATTTT CASSRVSPTDTQYF
. TRBJ2-3 . TRBV5-1 TGCGCCAGCACCCTCCCGGGGGGCACAGATACGCAGTATTTT CASTLPGGTDTQYF
. TRBJ2-5 . TRBV21-1 TGTGCCAGCAGCAAAGGTGGAGGACAGGGGATCGAGACCCAGTACTTC CASSKGGGQGIETQYF
. TRBJ1-1 . TRBV7-3 TGTGCCAGCAGCTTAAATAGCTATGAAGCTTTCTTT CASSLNSYEAFF
. TRBJ2-7 TRBD2 TRBV2 TGTGCCAGCAATAGAAAGGGGACTACCTACGAGCAGTACTTC CASNRKGTTYEQYF
. TRBJ1-1 . TRBV7-8 TGTGCCAGCAGCAGATCAAGGGGCACTGAAGCTTTCTTT CASSRSRGTEAFF
. TRBJ2-1 TRBD2 TRBV27 TGTGCCAGCAGTCCACACCCGGTGGGACTAGCGGGGGTGAGAAGGAATGAGCAGTTCTTC CASSPHPVGLAGVRRNEQFF
. TRBJ2-7 . TRBV19 TGTGCCAGTAGTCCACTTATGGGCCCCTACGAGCAGTACTTC CASSPLMGPYEQYF
. TRBJ1-4 TRBD1 TRBV15 TGTGCCACCAGCAGAGCCGGGGACAGCTTGAATGAAAAACTGTTTTTT CATSRAGDSLNEKLFF
few TRBJ2-1 . TRBV2 TGTGCCAACTCCCCCCATGCCCTGACTAACAATGAGCAGTTCTTC CANSPHALTNNEQFF
. TRBJ2-5 . TRBV11-2 TGTGCCAGCAGGATAGGCGGGGCCCAAGGGCTAGAGACCCAGTACTTC CASRIGGAQGLETQYF
. TRBJ1-5 TRBD1 TRBV10-3 TGTGCCATCAGTGAGTTTGGGACAGGGGAGCAGCCCCAGCATTTT CAISEFGTGEQPQHF
. TRBJ2-5 . TRBV5-1 TGCGCCAGCACCGGAGAGACCCAGTACTTC CASTGETQYF
. TRBJ1-2 . TRBV5-1 TGCGCCAGCAGCTTCGGGTCTGCAGGGAGGAACTATGGCTACACCTTC CASSFGSAGRNYGYTF
few TRBJ2-7 . TRBV7-9 TGTGCCAGCAGCTGGTCGGGGTCCGAGCAGTACTTC CASSWSGSEQYF
. TRBJ2-3 . TRBV5-1 TGCGCCAGCAGCCTTAGCACAGATACGCAGTATTTT CASSLSTDTQYF
. TRBJ2-7 . TRBV25-1 TGTGCCAGCAGGCGCGAGGGATCCTACGAGCAGTACTTC CASRREGSYEQYF
. TRBJ2-7 . TRBV27 TGTGCCAGCAGTTCGCAGGGATACTCCTACGAGCAGTACTTC CASSSQGYSYEQYF
. TRBJ1-1 TRBD1 TRBV6-6 TGTGCCAGCCTAAGCAGATGGGGGGCTGGGACAGGGGAAGCTTTCTTT CASLSRWGAGTGEAFF
. TRBJ2-7 . TRBV7-8 TGTGCCAGCAGTCCGCCCGGGGTCGTGGGCTACGAGCAGTACTTC CASSPPGVVGYEQYF
. TRBJ2-7 TRBD2 TRBV30 TGTGCCTGGAGTGTACGCCGGGGGGGGAGCAGCGAGCAGTACTTC CAWSVRRGGSSEQYF
. TRBJ1-1 . TRBV6-1 TGTGCCAGCAGTGAAGATGGAGGGAGTAGTGAAGCTTTCTTT CASSEDGGSSEAFF
. TRBJ1-5 . TRBV6-5 TGTGCCAGCAGTTATGTCCTGGGGGGAGGGGATCAGCCCCAGCATTTT CASSYVLGGGDQPQHF
. TRBJ2-5 . TRBV7-9 TGTGCCAGCAGCTTAGTATCGGGGGTCCCGGGGGAGACCCAGTACTTC CASSLVSGVPGETQYF
few TRBJ1-2 . TRBV6-6 TGTGCCAGCAGTTACTCGGCAGCTAACTATGGCTACACCTTC CASSYSAANYGYTF
. TRBJ1-1 TRBD1 TRBV6-5 TGTGCCAGCAGATTGACAGGGGACTTCACTGAAGCTTTCTTT CASRLTGDFTEAFF
. TRBJ1-1 . TRBV6-4 TGTGCCAGCAGGCGGGCCTCCACGAACACTGAAGCTTTCTTT CASRRASTNTEAFF
. TRBJ2-7 TRBD2 TRBV7-2 TGTGCCAGCAGCTTAAGCGCTAGCGGCCTCCCCTACGAGCAGTACTTC CASSLSASGLPYEQYF
few TRBJ1-2 TRBD1 TRBV30 TGTGCCTGGATTTCAGGGGGTGGAAACTATGGCTACACCTTC CAWISGGGNYGYTF
. TRBJ2-5 TRBD2 TRBV29-1 TGCAGCGCTACTAGAGGCGGGGGGCGCGAAGAGACCCAGTACTTC CSATRGGGREETQYF